This T cell receptor (beta chain) was identified during a study of blood T cell repertoires in COVID-19. Study context: COVID-19 samples collected from the United States, Italy and Spain covered acute and convalescent phases. The cDNA or gDNA used as material had been derived from T cells, B-cell-depleted T cells, or PBMCs.

As handled by the study authors: Estimates of nucleated cell counts were drawn from the amplification of reference gene primers. Measured with immunoSEQ multiplex PCR; TCRdb has only the in-frame clones, and not every one. V, J and clone size reflect that table, while D and trimming were determined from the DNA. The sample carries about 30,000 clones, roughly 84% recorded once. The V end lost 3 bases, the J end lost 2 bases, and 16 bases lay between the germline ends. CDR3 length: 16 residues. Germline V gene data show CDR1 as SNHLY and CDR2 as FYNNEI. This clone showed up just a few times. Input material: peripheral blood. The chain employs TRBV2 and TRBJ2-5, with a possible D match to TRBD1 (6 bases). The sequence came from a human donor in a cohort sampled during active COVID-19. The CDR3 bases are TGTGCCAGCAGTGACCCGACGGAACAGGGACAAGAGACCCAGTACTTC. Residues: CASSDPTEQGQETQYF.